This T cell receptor (beta chain) was found in a study of control samples from healthy donors and cancer patients. Some clones are missing from TCRdb's copy, which holds only in-frame ones; the method was immunoSEQ multiplex PCR. The table includes approximately 94,000 clones, approximately 86% detected once. Sequencing was carried out using blood. The receptor was isolated from a woman aged 50 to 60 in good health.

CDR3 sequence reads: CAITDSNTGELFF. For the CDR3, the DNA is TGTGCCATCACGGATTCGAACACCGGGGAGCTGTTTTTT. V usage is TRBV10-3 and J usage is TRBJ2-2, with D unresolved. The ends were cut back, 7 bases at V and 0 bases at J, with 6 bases in the middle. Per germline, CDR1 ENHRY and CDR2 SYGVKD. The CDR3 covers 13 residues.